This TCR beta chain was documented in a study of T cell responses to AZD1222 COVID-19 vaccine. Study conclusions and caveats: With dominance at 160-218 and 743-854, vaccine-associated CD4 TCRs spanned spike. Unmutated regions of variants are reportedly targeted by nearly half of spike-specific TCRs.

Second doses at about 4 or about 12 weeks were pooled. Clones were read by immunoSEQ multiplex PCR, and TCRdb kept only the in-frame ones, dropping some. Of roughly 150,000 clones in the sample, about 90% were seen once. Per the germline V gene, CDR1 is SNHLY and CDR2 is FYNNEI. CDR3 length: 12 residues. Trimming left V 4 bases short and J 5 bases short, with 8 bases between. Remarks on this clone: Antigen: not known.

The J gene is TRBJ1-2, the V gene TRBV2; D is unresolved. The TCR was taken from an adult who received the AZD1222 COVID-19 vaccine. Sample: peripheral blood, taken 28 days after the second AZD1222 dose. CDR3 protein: CASSVDGYGYTF. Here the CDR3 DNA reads TGTGCCAGCAGTGTCGACGGATATGGCTACACCTTC.